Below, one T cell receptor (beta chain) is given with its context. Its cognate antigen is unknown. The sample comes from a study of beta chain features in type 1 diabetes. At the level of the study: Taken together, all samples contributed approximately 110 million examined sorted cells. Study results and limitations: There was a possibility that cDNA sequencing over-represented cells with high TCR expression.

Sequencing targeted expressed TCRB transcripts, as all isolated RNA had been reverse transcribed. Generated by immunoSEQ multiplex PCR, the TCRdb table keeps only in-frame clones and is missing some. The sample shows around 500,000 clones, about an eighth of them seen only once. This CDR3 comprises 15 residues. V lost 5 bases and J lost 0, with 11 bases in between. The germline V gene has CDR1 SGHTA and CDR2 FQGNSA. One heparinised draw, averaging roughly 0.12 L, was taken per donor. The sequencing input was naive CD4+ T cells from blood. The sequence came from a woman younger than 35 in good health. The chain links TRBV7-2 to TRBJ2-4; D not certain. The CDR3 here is CASSDDRLAKNIQYF. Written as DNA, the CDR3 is TGTGCCAGCAGCGATGATAGGTTAGCCAAAAACATTCAGTACTTC.